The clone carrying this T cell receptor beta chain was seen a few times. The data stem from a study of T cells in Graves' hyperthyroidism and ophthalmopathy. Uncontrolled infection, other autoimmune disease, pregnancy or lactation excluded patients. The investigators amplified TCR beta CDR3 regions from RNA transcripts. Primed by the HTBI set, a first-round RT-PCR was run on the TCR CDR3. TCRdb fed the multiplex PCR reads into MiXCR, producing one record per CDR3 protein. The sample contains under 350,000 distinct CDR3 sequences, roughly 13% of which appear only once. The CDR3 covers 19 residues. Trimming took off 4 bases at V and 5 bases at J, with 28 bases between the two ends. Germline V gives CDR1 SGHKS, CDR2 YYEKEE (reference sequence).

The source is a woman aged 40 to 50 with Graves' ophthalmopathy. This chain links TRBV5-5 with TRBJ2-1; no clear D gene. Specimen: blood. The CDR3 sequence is CASSPPALLNPFSNNEQFF. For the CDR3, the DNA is TGTGCCAGCAGCCCCCCGGCACTTTTAAACCCCTTTTCTAACAATGAGCAGTTCTTC.